The 10 T cell receptor beta chains listed next were all sequenced from one sample in a study of blood T cell repertoires in COVID-19. Here immunoSEQ multiplex PCR was the method, and the copy in TCRdb shows in-frame clones only, minus some. Seen here are roughly 130,000 clones, about 86% observed once, and the top ten hold roughly 3%. Specimen: peripheral blood. The receptor set was obtained from a woman older than 75 with acute or convalescent COVID-19.

This chain uses TRBV19 with TRBJ2-3, with D perhaps matching TRBD1 (6 bases). The CDR3 covers 14 residues. From germline, CDR1 is LNHDA and CDR2 SQIVND (reference sequence). Trimming stripped 1 base from V and 3 bases from J, with 8 bases between. In DNA form, the CDR3 reads TGTGCCAGTAGTATAGGGCAGGGGACAGATACGCAGTATTTT. It is translated as CASSIGQGTDTQYF. Using reference TRBV19 and TRBJ2-3 for the parts outside the CDR3, the full variable domain is DGGITQSPKYLFRKEGQNVTLSCEQNLNHDAMYWYRQDPGQGLRLIYYSQIVNDFQKGDIAEGYSVSREKKESFPLTVTSAQKNPTAFYLCASSIGQGTDTQYFGPGTRLTVL.

The chain uses TRBV7-9 and TRBJ1-2; 10 positions match TRBD1. Germline V gene data show CDR1 as SEHNR and CDR2 as FQNEAQ (reference sequence). V was clipped by 0 bases and J by 5 bases; unmatched bases: 6. The CDR3 covers 16 residues. The CDR3 DNA reads TGTGCCAGCAGCTTAGCTGGGCGGGACAGGGGTTATGGCTACACCTTC. Encoded protein: CASSLAGRDRGYGYTF.

CDR3: CASSEWGPNTIYF. The CDR3 DNA reads as TGTGCCAGCAGTGAATGGGGGCCAAACACCATATATTTT. The chain couples TRBV25-1 to TRBJ1-3; D may be TRBD1 (6 bases). Trimming removed 1 base from V and 6 bases from J, with 7 bases in between. The CDR3 totals 13 residues. CDR1 and CDR2 (germline): MGHDK, SYGVNS.

CDR3 amino acids: CASSIGQGIRSYGYTF. For the CDR3, the DNA is TGTGCCAGTAGTATAGGCCAGGGCATACGCTCCTATGGCTACACCTTC. V gene TRBV19 combines with J gene TRBJ1-2; tentative D call: TRBD1 (5 bases). Trimming removed 1 base at V and 4 bases at J, with 16 bases between. The CDR3 runs to 16 residues. Per germline, CDR1 LNHDA and CDR2 SQIVND (reference sequence).

This chain connects TRBV2 to TRBJ1-6, with 7 nucleotides matching TRBD1. With V trimmed by 2 bases and J by 4 bases, 11 bases remained unmatched. The germline V gene has CDR1 SNHLY and CDR2 FYNNEI. This CDR3 spans 18 amino acids. CDR3 amino acids: CASSEKGHETGYNSPLHF. The CDR3 coding sequence is TGTGCCAGCAGTGAAAAGGGCCATGAGACAGGGTATAATTCACCCCTCCACTTT. The entire variable domain, with the rest obtained from reference TRBV2 and TRBJ1-6, is as follows: EPEVTQTPSHQVTQMGQEVILRCVPISNHLYFYWYRQILGQKVEFLVSFYNNEISEKSEIFDDQFSVERPDGSNFTLKIRSTKLEDSAMYFCASSEKGHETGYNSPLHFGNGTRLTVT.

This chain joins TRBV10-3 and TRBJ1-2; TRBD1 matches at 8 bases. CDR1 and CDR2 (germline): ENHRY, SYGVKD. The V and J ends lost 10 bases and 4 bases, in that order; junction bases with no gene match: 11. The CDR3 extends over 14 amino acids. This CDR3 is CATRGTGRLYGYTF. The CDR3 DNA reads as TGTGCCACCAGGGGGACAGGCCGCCTCTATGGCTACACCTTC.

This clone was recorded only once. The chain recombines TRBV6-5 with TRBJ2-3; TRBD2 matches at 9 bases. CDR3 size: 15 residues. V shed 4 bases, J shed 5 bases, and the junction held 7 bases outside the gene matches. The germline V gene encodes CDR1 MNHEY and CDR2 SVGAGI. The CDR3 here is CASSFSGGEGDTQYF. CDR3 DNA sequence: TGTGCCAGCAGTTTTAGCGGGGGTGAGGGAGATACGCAGTATTTT.

A word on this clone: Other DNA sequences of this sample code for an identical CDR3. The chain uses TRBV6-5 and TRBJ1-2; D gene uncertain. The CDR3 is 13 residues long. The germline gives CDR1 MNHEY, CDR2 SVGAGI. Trimming stripped 5 bases from V and 3 bases from J, with 10 bases between. CDR3 sequence: CASSPGSDYGYTF. The CDR3 DNA reads as TGTGCCAGCAGTCCGGGGTCCGACTATGGCTACACCTTC.

V and J are TRBV30 and TRBJ1-2, with D possibly matching TRBD1 (6 bases). V gave up 2 bases and J gave up 6 bases, with 16 bases separating them. The V gene's germline CDR1 is GTSNPN and CDR2 SVGIG (reference sequence). The CDR3 runs 14 residues. The CDR3, as DNA: TGTGCCTGGAGTATTGGGGGCGCCAGGGATGGCTACACCTTC. Its translation is CAWSIGGARDGYTF.

The chain couples TRBV6-5 to TRBJ2-7; the match to TRBD1 covers 9 bases. The germline gives CDR1 MNHEY, CDR2 SVGAGI. This CDR3 has 14 residues. J was trimmed by 4 bases and V by 7 bases; bases with no gene match: 8. As DNA, the CDR3 is TGTGCCAGCACCAATAGACAGGGGGTGTACGAGCAGTACTTC. Its protein product is CASTNRQGVYEQYF.